This T cell receptor (beta chain) was sequenced during a study of T-cell reconstitution after alpha-beta-depleted transplantation in children. Broader study findings: Some patients' high day-60 TCRbeta diversity was attributed to recipient cells surviving conditioning. Hyperexpanded clones declined; after one year, newly produced T cells mostly supplied diversity. Reportedly, only several hundred clones from non-depleted graft cells drove alpha-beta T-cell counts at about two months.

Germline V lookup: CDR1 SNHLY, CDR2 FYNNEI. This CDR3 comprises 15 residues. J gave up 3 bases and V 8 bases, and 10 bases lay outside the gene matches. As it was prepared, the TCRbeta library received unique molecular identifiers. TCRdb fed the PCR reads into MiXCR, producing one record per CDR3 protein. In the table there are about 98,000 distinct CDR3 sequences, 5% to 6% of which are singletons. This clonotype was observed at least ten times. The antigen is undetermined. The V gene is TRBV2, the J gene TRBJ2-3; 8 nucleotides agree with TRBD2. The receptor's source is a female patient aged 2-10 years who had a stem cell transplant for Fanconi anemia, so the T cells may come from the graft donor. The material sequenced was PBMCs, mostly from graft donor cells, taken 60 days after TCRalphabeta/CD19-depleted stem cell transplant. The CDR3 DNA follows: TGTGCCAGCGCGGACTTAGCGGGAAAGACAGATACGCAGTATTTT. This translates into CASADLAGKTDTQYF.